The rows below give T cell receptor beta chains drawn from one sample of a study of read filtering for tumor transcriptome and immune sequencing. TCRdb re-called the reads with MiXCR, one entry per CDR3 protein. The repertoire has fewer than 75,000 distinct CDR3 sequences, 20% to 25% of them found once; the top ten carry about 15%. The sample comprised a population of CD138-negative cells sorted from bone marrow. The origin of the receptors is a donor older than 35 with multiple myeloma. Both conserved end residues are part of each CDR3.

>TRBV3-1|TRBJ2-5
CASSQGGRDQETQYF
>TRBV10-3|TRBJ2-5
CATRTGYQETQYF
>TRBV5-1|TRBJ2-7
CASSTGLAGDEQYF
>TRBV28|TRBJ1-1
CSSSLRRPNNTEAFF
>TRBV11-2|TRBJ1-1
CASGREGANTEAFF
>TRBV3-1|TRBJ1-5
CASSQGVQPQHF
>TRBV19|TRBJ1-5
CASSQGRDQPQHF
>TRBV3-1|TRBJ1-1
CASSLGQGTVAFF
>TRBV13|TRBJ2-1
CASSTDGAEQFF
>TRBV28|TRBJ2-1
CASSPPAGDEQFF
>TRBV2|TRBJ2-3
CASSGTSGTDTQYF
>TRBV29-1|TRBJ2-1
CSGIGTGVNEQFF
>TRBV19|TRBJ2-7
CASSINSIEQYF
>TRBV2|TRBJ2-3
CASSVLAMGTDTQYF
>TRBV7-2|TRBJ2-3
CASSSLAGAPDTQYF
>TRBV19|TRBJ1-3
CASALSGNTIYF
>TRBV4-1|TRBJ1-1
CASSPELGGSAFF
>TRBV6-1|TRBJ2-5
CASRYWTDLQETQYF
>TRBV6-5|TRBJ1-5
CASSSRDGYQPQHF
>TRBV11-2|TRBJ2-1
CASSLAGGTYNEQFF